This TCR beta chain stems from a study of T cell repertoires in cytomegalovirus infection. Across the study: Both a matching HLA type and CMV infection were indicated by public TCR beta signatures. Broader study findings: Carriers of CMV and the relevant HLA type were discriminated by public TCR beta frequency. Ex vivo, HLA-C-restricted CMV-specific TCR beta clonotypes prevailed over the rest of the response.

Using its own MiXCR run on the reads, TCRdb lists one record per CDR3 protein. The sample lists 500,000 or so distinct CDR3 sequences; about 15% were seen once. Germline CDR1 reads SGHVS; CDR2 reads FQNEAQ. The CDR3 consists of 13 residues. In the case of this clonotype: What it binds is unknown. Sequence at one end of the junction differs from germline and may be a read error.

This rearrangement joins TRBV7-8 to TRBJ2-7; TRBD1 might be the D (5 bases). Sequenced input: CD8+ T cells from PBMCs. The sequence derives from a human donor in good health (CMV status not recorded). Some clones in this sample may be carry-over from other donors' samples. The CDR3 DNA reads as TGTGCCAGCAGCCCCCGTAGGGGCTACGGGCAGTACTTC. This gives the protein CASSPRRGYGQYF. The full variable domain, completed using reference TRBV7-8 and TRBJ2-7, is GAGVSQSPRYKVAKRGQDVALRCDPISGHVSLFWYQQALGQGPEFLTYFQNEAQLDKSGLPSDRFFAERPEGSVSTLKIQRTQQEDSAVYLCASSPRRGYGQYFGPGTRLTVT.